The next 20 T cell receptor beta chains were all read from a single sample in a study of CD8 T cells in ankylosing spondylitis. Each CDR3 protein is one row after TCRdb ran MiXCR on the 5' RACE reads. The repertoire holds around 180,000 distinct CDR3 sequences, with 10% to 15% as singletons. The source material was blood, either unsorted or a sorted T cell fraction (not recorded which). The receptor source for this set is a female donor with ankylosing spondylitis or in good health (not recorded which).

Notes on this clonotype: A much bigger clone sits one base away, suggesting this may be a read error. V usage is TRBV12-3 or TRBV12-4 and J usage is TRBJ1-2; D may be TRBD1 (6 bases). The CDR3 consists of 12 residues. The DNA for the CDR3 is TGTGCCAGCAGTTCCCTCCGGGGGGGCTCCACCTTC. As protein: CASSSLRGGSTF.

The CDR3 coding sequence is TGTGCCAGCAGCTTTCTTGGCACCGGGGAGCTGTTTTTT. This gives the protein CASSFLGTGELFF. This chain uses TRBV7-9 with TRBJ2-2; D gene unclear. Between the trimmed V and J ends, which lost 3 bases and 4 bases, there was a span of 6 bases. CDR1 is SEHNR and CDR2 is FQNEAQ in the germline V gene (reference sequence). The CDR3 covers 13 residues.

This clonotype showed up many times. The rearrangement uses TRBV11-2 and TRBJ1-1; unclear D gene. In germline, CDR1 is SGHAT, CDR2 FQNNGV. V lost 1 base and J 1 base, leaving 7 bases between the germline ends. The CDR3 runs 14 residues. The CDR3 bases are TGTGCCAGCAGCTTAGTGGGCCGGAACACTGAAGCTTTCTTT. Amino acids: CASSLVGRNTEAFF.

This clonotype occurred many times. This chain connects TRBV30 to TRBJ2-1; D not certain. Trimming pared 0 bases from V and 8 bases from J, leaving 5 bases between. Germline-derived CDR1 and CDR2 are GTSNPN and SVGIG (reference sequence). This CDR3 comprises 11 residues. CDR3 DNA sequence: TGTGCCTGGAGTGTACTGGATGAGCAGTTCTTC. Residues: CAWSVLDEQFF. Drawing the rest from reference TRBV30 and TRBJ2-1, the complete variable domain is SQTIHQWPATLVQPVGSPLSLECTVEGTSNPNLYWYRQAAGRGLQLLFYSVGIGQISSEVPQNLSASRPQDRQFILSSKKLLLSDSGFYLCAWSVLDEQFFGPGTRLTVL.

CDR3 sequence: CASSLTRGAASTDTQYF. In DNA, the CDR3 is TGTGCCAGCAGTTTAACCCGGGGGGCGGCTAGCACAGATACGCAGTATTTT. This sequence joins TRBV27 and TRBJ2-3, with a possible D match to TRBD2 (7 bases). Germline CDR1 and CDR2: MNHEY and SMNVEV (reference sequence). Between the trimmed V and J ends, which lost 2 bases and 0 bases, there was a span of 15 bases. The CDR3 has 17 residues.

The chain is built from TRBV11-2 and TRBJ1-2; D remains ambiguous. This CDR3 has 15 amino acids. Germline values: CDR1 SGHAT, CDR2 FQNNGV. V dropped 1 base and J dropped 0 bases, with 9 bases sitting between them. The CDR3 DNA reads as TGTGCCAGCAGCTTAGGTGTAGATTCTAACTATGGCTACACCTTC. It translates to CASSLGVDSNYGYTF.

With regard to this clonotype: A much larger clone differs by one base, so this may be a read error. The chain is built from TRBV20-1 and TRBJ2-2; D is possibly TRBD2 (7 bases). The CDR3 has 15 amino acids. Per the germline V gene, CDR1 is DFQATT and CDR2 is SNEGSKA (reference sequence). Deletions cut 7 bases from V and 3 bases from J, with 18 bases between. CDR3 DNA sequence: TGCAGTGTTAGGAGGGGGGGGCGCGACACCGGGGAGCTGTTTTTT. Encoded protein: CSVRRGGRDTGELFF.

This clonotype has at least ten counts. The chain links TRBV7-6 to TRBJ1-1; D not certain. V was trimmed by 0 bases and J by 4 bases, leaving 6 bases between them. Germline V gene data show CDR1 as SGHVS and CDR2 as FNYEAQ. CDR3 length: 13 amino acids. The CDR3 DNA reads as TGTGCCAGCAGCTTAGCGGAAGGCACTGAAGCTTTCTTT. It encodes CASSLAEGTEAFF.

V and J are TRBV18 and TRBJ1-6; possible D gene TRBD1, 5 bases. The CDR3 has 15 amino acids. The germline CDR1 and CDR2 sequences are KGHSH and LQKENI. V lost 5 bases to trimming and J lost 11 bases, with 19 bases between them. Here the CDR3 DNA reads TGTGCCAGCTCAACGGGCGACAGACCGGGGGCACCCCTCCACTTT. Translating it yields CASSTGDRPGAPLHF.

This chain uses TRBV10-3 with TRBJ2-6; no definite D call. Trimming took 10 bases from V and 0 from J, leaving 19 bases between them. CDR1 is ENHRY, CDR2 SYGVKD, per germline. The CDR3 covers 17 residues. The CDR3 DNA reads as TGTGCCACCAACCGTGCCTCAAGAGTCTCTGGGGCCAACGTCCTGACTTTC. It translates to CATNRASRVSGANVLTF.

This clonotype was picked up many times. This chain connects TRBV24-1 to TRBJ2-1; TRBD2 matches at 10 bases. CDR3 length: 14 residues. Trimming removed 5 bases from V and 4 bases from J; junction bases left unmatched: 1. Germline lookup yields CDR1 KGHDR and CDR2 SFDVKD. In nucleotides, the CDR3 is TGTGCCACCAGTGGGACTAGCGGATACAATGAGCAGTTCTTC. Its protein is CATSGTSGYNEQFF.

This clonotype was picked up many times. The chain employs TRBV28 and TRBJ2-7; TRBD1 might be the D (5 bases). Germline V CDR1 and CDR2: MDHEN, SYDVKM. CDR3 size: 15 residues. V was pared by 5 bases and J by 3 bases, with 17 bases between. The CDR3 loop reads CASSPGQGSDYEQYF. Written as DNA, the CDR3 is TGTGCCAGCAGTCCCGGCCAGGGATCGGACTACGAGCAGTACTTC. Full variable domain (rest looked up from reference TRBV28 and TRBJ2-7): DVKVTQSSRYLVKRTGEKVFLECVQDMDHENMFWYRQDPGLGLRLIYFSYDVKMKEKGDIPEGYSVSREKKERFSLILESASTNQTSMYLCASSPGQGSDYEQYFGPGTRLTVT.

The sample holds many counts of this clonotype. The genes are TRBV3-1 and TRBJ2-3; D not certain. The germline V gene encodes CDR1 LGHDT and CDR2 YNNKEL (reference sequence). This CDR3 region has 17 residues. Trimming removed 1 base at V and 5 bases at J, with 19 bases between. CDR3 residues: CASSQGYSKSRRDTQYF. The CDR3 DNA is TGTGCCAGCAGCCAAGGGTACTCCAAGTCCCGGCGAGATACGCAGTATTTT.

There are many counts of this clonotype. The DNA of the CDR3 is TGTGCCAGCAGCTTCCAATCGACCGCCAAACCCGGGGAGCTGTTTTTT. Its protein product is CASSFQSTAKPGELFF. The chain joins TRBV7-6 to TRBJ2-2, with unresolved D. The CDR3 contains 16 residues. The germline gives CDR1 SGHVS, CDR2 FNYEAQ. Trimming took 3 bases from V and 6 from J, leaving 17 bases between them.

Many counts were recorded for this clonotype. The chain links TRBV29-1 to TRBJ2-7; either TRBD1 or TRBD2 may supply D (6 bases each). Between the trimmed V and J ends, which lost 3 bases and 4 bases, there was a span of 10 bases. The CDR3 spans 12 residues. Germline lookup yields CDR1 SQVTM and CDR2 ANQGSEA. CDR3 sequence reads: CSVDRGGYEQYF. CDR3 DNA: TGCAGCGTTGACAGGGGAGGATACGAGCAGTACTTC.

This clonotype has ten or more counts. The CDR3 loop reads CASSLAASGAYNEQFF. The CDR3 coding sequence is TGCGCCAGCAGCTTGGCGGCTAGCGGGGCTTACAATGAGCAGTTCTTC. The chain is built from TRBV5-1 and TRBJ2-1, with 9 bases fitting TRBD2. The CDR3 loop spans 16 amino acids. Germline-derived CDR1 and CDR2 are SGHRS and YFSETQ. J gave up 4 bases and V 0 bases, and 5 bases lay outside the gene matches.

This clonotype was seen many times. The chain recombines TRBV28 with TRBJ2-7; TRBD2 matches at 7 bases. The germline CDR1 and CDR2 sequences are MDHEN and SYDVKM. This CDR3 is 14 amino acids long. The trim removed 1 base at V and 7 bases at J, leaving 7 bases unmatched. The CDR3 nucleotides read TGTGCCAGCAGTTTATCTGGGAGGGCCGGGGAGCAGTACTTC. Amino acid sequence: CASSLSGRAGEQYF.

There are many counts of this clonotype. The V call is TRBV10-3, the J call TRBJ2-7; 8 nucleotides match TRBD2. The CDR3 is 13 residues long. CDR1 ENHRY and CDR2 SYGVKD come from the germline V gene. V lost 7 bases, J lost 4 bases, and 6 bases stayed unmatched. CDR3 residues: CAIKKRESYEQYF. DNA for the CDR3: TGTGCCATCAAAAAGCGGGAGTCTTACGAGCAGTACTTC.

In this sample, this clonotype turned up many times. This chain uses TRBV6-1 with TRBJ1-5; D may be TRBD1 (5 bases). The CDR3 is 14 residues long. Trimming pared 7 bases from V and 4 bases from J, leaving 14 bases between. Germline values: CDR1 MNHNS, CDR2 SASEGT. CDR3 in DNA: TGTGCCAGCATGTGGAGGGACGGGAATCAGCCCCAGCATTTT. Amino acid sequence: CASMWRDGNQPQHF.

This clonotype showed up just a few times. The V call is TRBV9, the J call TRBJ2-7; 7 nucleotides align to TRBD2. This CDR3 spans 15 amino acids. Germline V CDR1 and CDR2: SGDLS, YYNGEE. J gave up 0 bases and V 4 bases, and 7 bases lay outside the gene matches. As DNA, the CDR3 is TGTGCCAGCAGCCCCCGGGACTACAGCTCCTACGAGCAGTACTTC. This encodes CASSPRDYSSYEQYF.